What follows is one T cell receptor (beta chain) and its context. Its antigen is unknown. A much larger clone differs from this one at a single base, so this may be a read error. The CDR3 totals 13 residues. Germline lookup yields CDR1 SQVTM and CDR2 ANQGSEA. After removal of 3 bases from V and 7 bases from J, the junction contained 6 bases not matched to a gene. Building of the TCR beta libraries involved iRepertoire HTBI primers and Arm-PCR of CDR3 regions. TCRdb reanalysed the multiplex PCR reads using MiXCR and keeps one entry per CDR3 protein. Of 410,000 or so distinct CDR3 sequences listed, more than 13% were seen once; the top ten hold roughly 17%. These data originate in a study of regulatory T cells in long-lasting Graves disease. The overall study: For under 3 months, newly diagnosed Graves' patients had been taking antithyroid drugs.

Time point meaning: newly diagnosed GD, antithyroid drugs for less than 3 months. Extracted PBMC RNA gave rise to the TCR library. Study-wide results and caveats: The study found lower TCR diversity in persistent Graves' patients than in newly diagnosed ones.

The same data also contributed to another study, on T cells in Graves' hyperthyroidism and ophthalmopathy.

Sequencing used peripheral blood mononuclear cells (PBMCs), obtained at new diagnosis, from a patient treated with antithyroid drugs. V and J are TRBV29-1 and TRBJ2-5, with 9 bases that match TRBD2. This TCR was sampled from a woman in her thirties with Graves disease. As DNA, the CDR3 is TGCAGCGTTGAGGTAGCGGGAGAAGGGACCCAGTACTTC. This gives the protein CSVEVAGEGTQYF.